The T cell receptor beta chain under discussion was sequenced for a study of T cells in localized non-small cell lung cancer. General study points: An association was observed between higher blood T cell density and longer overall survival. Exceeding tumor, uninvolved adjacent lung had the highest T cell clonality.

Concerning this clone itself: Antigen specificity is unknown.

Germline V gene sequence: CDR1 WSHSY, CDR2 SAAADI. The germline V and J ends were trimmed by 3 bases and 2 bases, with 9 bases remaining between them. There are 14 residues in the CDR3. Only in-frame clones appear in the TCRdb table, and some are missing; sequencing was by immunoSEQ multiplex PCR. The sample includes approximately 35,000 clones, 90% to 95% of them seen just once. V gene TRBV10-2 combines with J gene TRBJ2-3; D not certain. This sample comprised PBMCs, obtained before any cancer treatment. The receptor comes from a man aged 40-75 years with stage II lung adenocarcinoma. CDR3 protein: CASSELGFTDTQYF. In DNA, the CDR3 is TGCGCCAGCAGTGAACTGGGGTTCACAGATACGCAGTATTTT.